This TCR beta chain was recorded in a study of graft-versus-host responses after intestinal transplantation. Study information: Each patient got anti-thymocyte globulin induction, then tacrolimus and steroids for around three years.

Germline assignment: CDR1 MNHNY and CDR2 SVGAGI (reference sequence). V was trimmed by 5 bases and J by 4 bases, leaving 17 bases between them. The CDR3 is made up of 15 amino acids. Clones were sequenced by immunoSEQ multiplex PCR, and TCRdb holds only the in-frame ones, with some missing. The table includes about 97,000 clones, 90% detected once. Sequencing was performed on PBMCs, taken just under 460 days after intestinal transplant. The gene calls are TRBV6-6 and TRBJ1-2; D unresolved. The source is a human patient who received an intestinal transplant, so some T cells may come from the graft donor. For the CDR3, the DNA is TGTGCCAGCAGTACGCACCTCCAGGACCCCTATGGCTACACCTTC. It codes for CASSTHLQDPYGYTF.